The 10 T cell receptor beta chains listed next were all sequenced from one sample in a study of CD8+ T cells in alopecia areata. Sequencing used cDNA as its template, made by extracting RNA and reverse transcribing it. Profiling relied on immunoSEQ multiplex PCR, and the TCRdb table lists in-frame clones only, not all of them. The profile shows about 200,000 clones, around 62% of them singletons. The sample in question was CD4+ T cells sorted from blood, obtained at week 0. The receptors derive from a human donor with alopecia areata.

The rearrangement uses TRBV30 and TRBJ1-5; 7 positions match TRBD1. Germline CDR1 GTSNPN, CDR2 SVGIG (reference sequence). V lost 0 bases, J lost 2 bases, and 4 bases stayed unmatched. This CDR3 is built from 15 residues. In DNA, the CDR3 is TGTGCCTGGAGTGTAGGACAGGCCCGCAATCAGCCCCAGCATTTT. Protein product: CAWSVGQARNQPQHF.

Here the CDR3 reads CAWSPGRTSVRGYTF. Written as DNA, the CDR3 is TGTGCCTGGTCCCCCGGACGGACAAGCGTGCGCGGCTACACCTTC. The chain is built from TRBV30 and TRBJ1-2, with D maybe TRBD1 (5 bases). Germline V gives CDR1 GTSNPN, CDR2 SVGIG (reference sequence). This CDR3 has 15 amino acids. V was cut by 5 bases and J by 8 bases, with 24 bases left in between.

This chain links TRBV6-1 with TRBJ1-1; D might be TRBD1 (6 bases). The V gene lost 1 base and the J gene lost 1 base, with 7 bases spanning the gap. The length of the CDR3 is 14 residues. Germline CDR1 and CDR2: MNHNS and SASEGT. As DNA, the CDR3 is TGTGCCAGCAGTGAAGGGACAGAGAACACTGAAGCTTTCTTT. Translating gives CASSEGTENTEAFF.

The gene calls are TRBV6-5 and TRBJ2-1; D is uncertain. This CDR3 contains 14 residues. Germline V gives CDR1 MNHEY, CDR2 SVGAGI. V lost 2 bases and J lost 8, with 13 bases in between. In DNA form, the CDR3 reads TGTGCCAGCAGTTACGGGCAGCTTTCGGATGAGCAGTTCTTC. It specifies CASSYGQLSDEQFF.

This clone was observed a few times. This rearrangement joins TRBV7-9 to TRBJ2-1, with TRBD1 as a possible D gene (5 bases). Trimming pared 1 base from V and 15 bases from J, leaving 10 bases between. Germline V gene sequence: CDR1 SEHNR, CDR2 FQNEAQ (reference sequence). The CDR3 sequence is 11 residues long. CDR3 sequence (DNA): TGTGCCAGCAGCTTAGTCAGGGAAGGGTTCTTC. Encoded protein: CASSLVREGFF.

The chain recombines TRBV5-1 with TRBJ2-7; 9 nucleotides align to TRBD1. The CDR3 extends over 13 amino acids. Germline loops: CDR1 SGHRS, CDR2 YFSETQ. V lost 8 bases and J lost 3; bases outside the gene matches: 6. CDR3: CASSTGGGYEQYF. Here the CDR3 DNA reads TGCGCCAGTTCTACAGGGGGCGGCTACGAGCAGTACTTC.

The V and J genes are TRBV27 and TRBJ2-3, with D perhaps matching TRBD2 (7 bases). With 6 bases removed from V and 6 bases from J, the gap between germline ends came to 19 bases. The CDR3 covers 15 residues. The germline V gene has CDR1 MNHEY and CDR2 SMNVEV (reference sequence). This CDR3 reads CASRDAGAGVDTQYF. The CDR3, as DNA: TGTGCCAGCAGGGACGCGGGGGCAGGGGTCGATACGCAGTATTTT.

The chain has TRBV2 and TRBJ2-6; weak D call: TRBD1 (5 bases). The CDR3 totals 14 residues. The germline V gene encodes CDR1 SNHLY and CDR2 FYNNEI. The V end was cut by 2 bases, the J end by 5 bases, with 7 bases between. CDR3 nucleotides: TGTGCCAGCAGTGAACAGGGCTGGGCCAACGTCCTGACTTTC. Its protein is CASSEQGWANVLTF.

This chain joins TRBV30 and TRBJ1-1; no firm D call. Between the trimmed V and J ends, which lost 4 bases and 7 bases, there was a span of 10 bases. The length of the CDR3 is 11 residues. Germline V gene data show CDR1 as GTSNPN and CDR2 as SVGIG (reference sequence). In nucleotides, the CDR3 is TGTGCCTGGAATCTTCCGAATGAAGCTTTCTTT. As protein: CAWNLPNEAFF.

The chain uses TRBV7-9 and TRBJ1-6; 12 nucleotides match TRBD1. V was clipped by 5 bases and J by 10 bases; unmatched bases: 9. Germline loops: CDR1 SEHNR, CDR2 FQNEAQ (reference sequence). The CDR3 runs to 16 residues. CDR3 bases: TGTGCCAGCAGCCAGCCGGGACAGGGGGCGAAGTCACCCCTCCACTTT. Amino acids: CASSQPGQGAKSPLHF.